Shown below are 27 T cell receptor beta chains from a single sample sequenced in a study of cytomegalovirus exposure and HLA in healthy donors. The PCR contained 60 Vbeta and 13 Jbeta primers. Sequencing was performed with immunoSEQ multiplex PCR; in TCRdb, only in-frame clones are kept and a portion is missing. The table records 100,000 to 150,000 clones, about 73% of them present only once. The sample was PBMCs. The receptors derive from a middle-aged woman in good health and CMV-seropositive.

CDR3 amino acids: CASRGDRANQPQHF. CDR3 bases: TGTGCCAGCAGGGGAGACAGGGCCAATCAGCCCCAGCATTTT. The chain couples TRBV6-5 to TRBJ1-5, with 7 bases aligning to TRBD1. The CDR3 runs 14 residues. Trimming removed 6 bases from V and 3 bases from J; junction bases left unmatched: 5. Germline V CDR1 and CDR2: MNHEY, SVGAGI.

The V call is TRBV19, the J call TRBJ2-3; D gene uncertain. Germline CDR1 LNHDA, CDR2 SQIVND (reference sequence). There are 11 residues in the CDR3. The germline V and J ends were trimmed by 5 bases and 4 bases, with 4 bases remaining between them. The CDR3 DNA sequence: TGTGCCAGTAGTCGGGCAGATACGCAGTATTTT. This encodes CASSRADTQYF.

The chain employs TRBV19 and TRBJ1-1; TRBD1 agrees at 9 bases. Germline V CDR1 and CDR2: LNHDA, SQIVND (reference sequence). The length of the CDR3 is 14 residues. V shed 10 bases and J 5 bases; nucleotides not matched to a gene: 11. This CDR3 is CATGGQGEGTEAFF. CDR3 DNA sequence: TGTGCCACCGGGGGACAGGGTGAAGGAACTGAAGCTTTCTTT.

The chain recombines TRBV7-2 with TRBJ2-1, with D possibly TRBD1 on 5 matching bases. Germline assignment: CDR1 SGHTA and CDR2 FQGNSA. This CDR3 has 12 residues. Trimming stripped 1 base from V and 7 bases from J, with 5 bases between. The CDR3 loop is CASSLDRNEQFF. The CDR3 DNA is TGTGCCAGCAGCTTAGACAGGAATGAGCAGTTCTTC.

This clone was observed a handful of times. This chain connects TRBV10-3 to TRBJ1-1; 7 positions match TRBD1. Germline lookup yields CDR1 ENHRY and CDR2 SYGVKD. J lost 6 bases, V lost 3 bases, and 10 bases had no gene match. This CDR3 is built from 15 residues. CDR3 nucleotide sequence: TGTGCCATCAGTGAATTCGAGACAGGGATATCTGAAGCTTTCTTT. Protein: CAISEFETGISEAFF.

This chain connects TRBV19 to TRBJ1-2; D remains unclear. CDR1 LNHDA and CDR2 SQIVND come from the germline V gene (reference sequence). The CDR3 has 13 residues. Trimming removed 5 bases from V and 8 bases from J, with 15 bases in between. In DNA form, the CDR3 reads TGTGCCAGTAGTCCCAGAACCGAGGAAGGCTACACCTTC. Its protein product is CASSPRTEEGYTF.

V is TRBV19 and J is TRBJ2-4; 9 bases match TRBD2. CDR1 and CDR2 (germline): LNHDA, SQIVND (reference sequence). The CDR3 is made up of 18 amino acids. Germline trimming cut 1 base from V and 0 bases from J; bases unmatched to any gene: 7. The CDR3 nucleotides are TGTGCCAGTAGTATAGCCGGGCGGGGGGGCCGAGCCAAAAACATTCAGTACTTC. Protein product: CASSIAGRGGRAKNIQYF.

This clone was detected only once. V is TRBV5-4 and J is TRBJ2-3; the match to TRBD2 covers 8 bases. Germline loops: CDR1 SGHNT, CDR2 YYREEE (reference sequence). V was clipped by 9 bases and J by 4 bases; unmatched bases: 16. This CDR3 is 16 amino acids long. CDR3 amino acids: CATLHSGGRSSDTQYF. Here the CDR3 DNA reads TGTGCCACCCTACACTCGGGGGGGCGAAGCTCAGATACGCAGTATTTT.

This clone appeared a few times. The gene calls are TRBV11-2 and TRBJ1-3, with D maybe TRBD1 (5 bases). The CDR3 length is 15 residues. V was shortened by 0 bases and J by 3 bases, with 9 bases between the two germline ends. CDR1 and CDR2 (germline): SGHAT, FQNNGV. CDR3 sequence: CASSLEGVDGNTIYF. The CDR3 DNA reads TGTGCCAGCAGCTTAGAAGGGGTGGATGGAAACACCATATATTTT.

This sequence joins TRBV12-5 and TRBJ1-2, with D possibly being TRBD1 (5 bases). This CDR3 has 13 residues. V was pared by 6 bases and J by 8 bases, with 16 bases between. CDR1 is LGHNT and CDR2 is FRNRAP in the germline V gene. Here the CDR3 reads CASGEGDLRGYTF. DNA for the CDR3: TGTGCTAGTGGGGAAGGGGATCTAAGGGGCTACACCTTC.

This chain uses TRBV5-4 with TRBJ2-7; TRBD2 matches 8 bases. This CDR3 is 12 amino acids long. The V and J ends lost 6 bases and 3 bases, in that order; junction bases with no gene match: 2. Per germline, CDR1 SGHNT and CDR2 YYREEE (reference sequence). CDR3 sequence reads: CASTGGGYEQYF. In DNA form, the CDR3 reads TGTGCCAGCACCGGGGGGGGCTACGAGCAGTACTTC.

This clone was counted between two and nine times. The chain couples TRBV5-8 to TRBJ2-5; possible D gene TRBD2, 5 bases. V lost 0 bases and J lost 1, with 10 bases in between. Germline V gives CDR1 SGHTS, CDR2 YDEGEE. This CDR3 has 15 residues. The CDR3 DNA reads as TGTGCCAGCAGCTTGGGAGGGTGGAGCCAAGAGACCCAGTACTTC. It yields the protein CASSLGGWSQETQYF.

The chain carries TRBV29-1 and TRBJ1-1; D is unclear. The CDR3 consists of 12 residues. Germline-derived CDR1 and CDR2 are SQVTM and ANQGSEA. Trimming cost V 6 bases and J 0 bases, with 8 bases left between them. The CDR3 DNA follows: TGCAGCGTAGTGCTAATGAACACTGAAGCTTTCTTT. Translation gives CSVVLMNTEAFF.

The chain recombines TRBV18 with TRBJ1-2; TRBD1 matches at 12 bases. The V segment lost 4 bases and the J segment 6 bases; nucleotides outside the gene matches: 3. The CDR3 has 14 amino acids. The germline gives CDR1 KGHSH, CDR2 LQKENI. The CDR3 DNA reads TGTGCCAGCTCACAGGGACAGGGGGCGCATGGCTACACCTTC. Its protein is CASSQGQGAHGYTF.

The chain recombines TRBV19 with TRBJ2-3, with 8 bases lining up with TRBD1. Germline V gives CDR1 LNHDA, CDR2 SQIVND (reference sequence). The CDR3 is 15 residues long. J was trimmed by 2 bases and V by 6 bases; bases with no gene match: 7. The CDR3 sequence is CASRVRDRFTDTQYF. In DNA, the CDR3 is TGTGCCAGTAGGGTTAGGGACAGGTTCACAGATACGCAGTATTTT.

The V and J genes are TRBV27 and TRBJ2-5; unclear D gene. This CDR3 comprises 12 residues. The ends were cut back, 6 bases at V and 0 bases at J, with 5 bases in the middle. Per germline, CDR1 MNHEY and CDR2 SMNVEV (reference sequence). The CDR3 region is CASRNNQETQYF. The CDR3 region has the DNA TGTGCCAGCAGAAACAACCAAGAGACCCAGTACTTC.

The V and J genes are TRBV7-6 and TRBJ1-2; D perhaps matches TRBD1 (6 bases). This CDR3 comprises 14 residues. The V end lost 5 bases, the J end lost 8 bases, and 18 bases lay between the germline ends. Germline V CDR1 and CDR2: SGHVS, FNYEAQ. The chain's CDR3 is CASSPAPGVEGYTF. CDR3 DNA: TGTGCCAGCAGCCCAGCCCCAGGGGTGGAGGGCTACACCTTC. Full variable domain (missing parts from reference TRBV7-6 and TRBJ1-2): GAGVSQSPRYKVTKRGQDVALRCDPISGHVSLYWYRQALGQGPEFLTYFNYEAQQDKSGLPNDRFSAERPEGSISTLTIQRTEQRDSAMYRCASSPAPGVEGYTFGSGTRLTVV.

V gene TRBV5-6 combines with J gene TRBJ2-5; 9 bases map to TRBD1. V gave up 2 bases and J gave up 2 bases; unmatched junction bases: 10. This CDR3 region has 17 residues. CDR1 is SGHDT, CDR2 YYEEEE, per germline. The CDR3 protein is CASSFVRDRDLQETQYF. CDR3 in DNA: TGTGCCAGCAGCTTTGTCCGGGACAGGGACCTTCAAGAGACCCAGTACTTC.

The chain is built from TRBV4-3 and TRBJ1-6; D gene uncertain. V was cut by 0 bases and J by 7 bases, with 16 bases left in between. The CDR3 is 17 amino acids. CDR1 is LGHNA, CDR2 YSLEER, per germline. This chain's CDR3 is CASSQETHPAQNSPLHF. Here the CDR3 DNA reads TGCGCCAGCAGCCAAGAGACACACCCAGCCCAGAATTCACCCCTCCACTTT.

This chain connects TRBV30 to TRBJ2-7; TRBD1 agrees at 10 bases. Per germline, CDR1 GTSNPN and CDR2 SVGIG (reference sequence). Losses at the gene ends were 7 bases for V and 2 bases for J; bases not matched to a gene: 8. The CDR3 contains 14 residues. For the CDR3, the DNA is TGTGCCTTGAGAGACAGGGGGCGCCCCTACGAGCAGTACTTC. Residues: CALRDRGRPYEQYF.

Written as DNA, the CDR3 is TGTGCCAGCAGCTTAGAACTGATTGCCTCCGGGACTCGGTATGGCTACACCTTC. It encodes CASSLELIASGTRYGYTF. The V call is TRBV7-9, the J call TRBJ1-2, with TRBD1 as a possible D gene (5 bases). In germline, CDR1 is SEHNR, CDR2 FQNEAQ (reference sequence). The CDR3 sequence is 18 residues long. V lost 1 base to trimming and J lost 5 bases, with 23 bases between them.

The V call is TRBV25-1, the J call TRBJ1-1; 8 nucleotides line up with TRBD1. V lost 5 bases and J lost 7; bases outside the gene matches: 9. From germline, CDR1 is MGHDK and CDR2 SYGVNS. The CDR3 consists of 14 residues. Written as DNA, the CDR3 is TGTGCCAGCAGTAGGGGACAGGAGCCGATTGAAGCTTTCTTT. Translated: CASSRGQEPIEAFF. Full variable domain (remainder filled in from reference TRBV25-1 and TRBJ1-1): EADIYQTPRYLVIGTGKKITLECSQTMGHDKMYWYQQDPGMELHLIHYSYGVNSTEKGDLSSESTVSRIRTEHFPLTLESARPSHTSQYLCASSRGQEPIEAFFGQGTRLTVV.

This chain joins TRBV10-3 and TRBJ2-7; tentatively, D is TRBD1 (7 bases). Trimming pared 1 base from V and 2 bases from J, leaving 12 bases between. Germline V CDR1 and CDR2: ENHRY, SYGVKD. There are 15 residues in the CDR3. The CDR3 region is CAISEFRGAPYEQYF. In DNA form, the CDR3 reads TGTGCCATCAGTGAGTTCAGGGGGGCCCCCTACGAGCAGTACTTC.

The V gene is TRBV14, the J gene TRBJ2-7; possibly TRBD1 for D (5 bases). The CDR3 length is 15 residues. Germline V lookup: CDR1 SGHDN, CDR2 FVKESK. V was trimmed by 4 bases and J by 0 bases, leaving 13 bases between them. The CDR3 nucleotides read TGTGCCAGCAGCCGTGACAGTTACCTCTCCTACGAGCAGTACTTC. It encodes CASSRDSYLSYEQYF.

The chain is built from TRBV5-1 and TRBJ2-7; 8 nucleotides agree with TRBD2. The CDR3 extends over 15 amino acids. J lost 2 bases, V lost 2 bases, and 6 bases had no gene match. Germline-derived CDR1 and CDR2 are SGHRS and YFSETQ. CDR3 DNA sequence: TGCGCCAGCAGCTTATCGTTCGGGGGGGCCTACGAGCAGTACTTC. It specifies CASSLSFGGAYEQYF.

A few counts support this clone. The J gene is TRBJ2-7, the V gene TRBV7-2, with D possibly being TRBD1 (5 bases). This CDR3 contains 12 residues. Germline CDR1 is SGHTA and CDR2 is FQGNSA. V was pared by 4 bases and J by 4 bases, with 8 bases between. The CDR3 spells CASSSQGYEQYF. The DNA of the CDR3 is TGTGCCAGCAGCTCGCAGGGTTACGAGCAGTACTTC.

The genes are TRBV5-1 and TRBJ2-5; TRBD2 matches at 7 bases. Germline loops: CDR1 SGHRS, CDR2 YFSETQ. V shed 0 bases, J shed 5 bases, and the junction held 7 bases outside the gene matches. The CDR3 has 15 amino acids. CDR3 coding DNA: TGCGCCAGCAGCTTGGCCGCGGGGGTGTATGAGACCCAGTACTTC. It codes for CASSLAAGVYETQYF.